A single sample is the source of the 30 T cell receptor beta chains below, sequenced in a study of graft-versus-host responses after intestinal transplantation. No antigens are known for them. The repertoire was sequenced with immunoSEQ multiplex PCR; TCRdb's copy has only in-frame clones and lacks some. The profile shows over 80,000 clones, 91% of them singletons. This material consisted of unstimulated CD4+ T cells sorted from spleen or lymph node cells, taken before transplant. The source is a human donor who was the organ donor for an intestinal transplant.

This chain uses TRBV6-5 with TRBJ2-3; D perhaps matches TRBD2 (6 bases). CDR3 length equals 15 residues. V lost 2 bases to trimming and J lost 3 bases, with 12 bases between them. Germline assignment: CDR1 MNHEY and CDR2 SVGAGI. The CDR3 protein is CASSYGGSATDTQYF. The CDR3, as DNA: TGTGCCAGCAGTTACGGGGGGTCGGCGACAGATACGCAGTATTTT.

The chain joins TRBV7-3 to TRBJ2-5, with no clear D. Deletions cut 5 bases from V and 0 bases from J, with 16 bases between. CDR3 length: 16 residues. CDR1 and CDR2 (germline): SGHTA, FQGTGA. The CDR3 here is CASSLHSYGYQETQYF. CDR3 nucleotides: TGTGCCAGCAGCCTACACAGCTATGGGTACCAAGAGACCCAGTACTTC.

The V gene is TRBV6-5, the J gene TRBJ1-2; 9 bases map to TRBD1. Trimming at V came to 6 bases and at J to 7 bases, leaving 9 bases not matched to a gene. The CDR3 covers 14 residues. CDR1 and CDR2 (germline): MNHEY, SVGAGI. This CDR3 reads CASRTGTGSGGYTF. Here the CDR3 DNA reads TGTGCCAGCAGAACCGGGACAGGGTCGGGTGGCTACACCTTC.

CDR3 DNA sequence: TGTGCCAGCTCTCGCATGGGACAGGCTAAAGGAAACACCATATATTTT. It is translated as CASSRMGQAKGNTIYF. This chain links TRBV18 with TRBJ1-3; 8 bases are shared with TRBD1. The CDR3 runs 16 residues. Trimming removed 6 bases from V and 4 bases from J; junction bases left unmatched: 11. In germline, CDR1 is KGHSH, CDR2 LQKENI.

The V gene is TRBV7-2, the J gene TRBJ2-5, with TRBD1 matching 7 bases. Germline V lookup: CDR1 SGHTA, CDR2 FQGNSA. The CDR3 sequence is 15 residues long. The V segment lost 5 bases and the J segment 1 base; nucleotides outside the gene matches: 7. The CDR3 bases are TGTGCCAGCAGCGAAAACAGGGGTGCCCAAGAGACCCAGTACTTC. Its translation is CASSENRGAQETQYF.

The chain is built from TRBV7-8 and TRBJ2-7; possibly TRBD1 for D (7 bases). CDR3 length equals 16 residues. Germline V gives CDR1 SGHVS, CDR2 FQNEAQ. The V end lost 4 bases, the J end lost 2 bases, and 18 bases lay between the germline ends. CDR3 protein: CASSSYPRGATYEQYF. DNA for the CDR3: TGTGCCAGCAGCTCATATCCCAGGGGGGCTACCTACGAGCAGTACTTC.

There are a few counts of this clone. The chain combines TRBV21-1 with TRBJ2-7; the table gives TRBD2 as D, unverified against the DNA. TRBV21-1 counts as a pseudogene. This CDR3 region has 16 residues. In DNA form, the CDR3 reads TGTGCCAGCAGGTTGGAAGGGAGACTAGAGTCCTACGAGCAGTACTTC. It yields the protein CASRLEGRLESYEQYF.

This rearrangement joins TRBV7-2 to TRBJ2-7; D remains ambiguous. The CDR3 loop spans 15 amino acids. Germline CDR1 reads SGHTA; CDR2 reads FQGNSA. V was shortened by 5 bases and J by 2 bases, with 16 bases between the two germline ends. The CDR3 DNA is TGTGCCAGCAGCCGCCAGGTATCAGTGACCTACGAGCAGTACTTC. Translated, it gives CASSRQVSVTYEQYF.

This clone appeared a few times. The chain joins TRBV4-1 to TRBJ1-2, with TRBD1 matching 8 bases. The length of the CDR3 is 18 residues. Germline assignment: CDR1 MGHRA and CDR2 YSYEKL. The V and J ends lost 1 base and 3 bases, in that order; junction bases with no gene match: 13. The CDR3: CASSQASGGRGRDYGYTF. The CDR3 nucleotides are TGCGCCAGCAGCCAAGCTTCAGGGGGCAGGGGAAGGGACTATGGCTACACCTTC.

The CDR3 sequence: CASSLGASYEQYF. The CDR3 DNA follows: TGTGCCAGCAGTTTAGGGGCTTCCTACGAGCAGTACTTC. This chain joins TRBV5-4 and TRBJ2-5; a weak D match, TRBD1 (5 bases). Matching the DNA end better, TRBJ2-7 makes the J call doubtful. This CDR3 is built from 13 residues. CDR1 SGHNT and CDR2 YYREEE come from the germline V gene (reference sequence).

The chain employs TRBV19 and TRBJ1-4; a weak D match, TRBD1 (5 bases). V lost 3 bases, J lost 0 bases, and 17 bases lay in between. Germline lookup yields CDR1 LNHDA and CDR2 SQIVND (reference sequence). The CDR3 consists of 18 residues. Written as DNA, the CDR3 is TGTGCCAGTAGTATTACCGGCCAGGGTGCGGCAACTAATGAAAAACTGTTTTTT. It is translated as CASSITGQGAATNEKLFF.

The chain carries TRBV27 and TRBJ2-5; TRBD1 might be the D (7 bases). The CDR3 contains 15 residues. Germline values: CDR1 MNHEY, CDR2 SMNVEV (reference sequence). Trimming removed 6 bases from V and 2 bases from J, with 16 bases in between. The CDR3 DNA reads as TGTGCCAGCAGCCCGAGGAGGGGGCAGCAAGAGACCCAGTACTTC. It codes for CASSPRRGQQETQYF.

This rearrangement joins TRBV7-9 to TRBJ1-2; D might be TRBD1 (6 bases). The germline CDR1 and CDR2 sequences are SEHNR and FQNEAQ (reference sequence). CDR3 length equals 15 residues. V was trimmed by 2 bases and J by 4 bases, leaving 14 bases between them. The CDR3: CASSLQGRNPYGYTF. In DNA form, the CDR3 reads TGTGCCAGCAGCTTACAGGGGCGCAACCCCTATGGCTACACCTTC.

This chain connects TRBV7-3 to TRBJ1-1, with 7 nucleotides matching TRBD1. There are 16 residues in the CDR3. The germline V gene encodes CDR1 SGHTA and CDR2 FQGTGA. The ends lost 5 bases at V and 1 base at J; junction bases unmatched: 10. CDR3 sequence: CASSPLKGATNTEAFF. CDR3 nucleotide sequence: TGTGCCAGCAGCCCATTGAAGGGGGCGACGAACACTGAAGCTTTCTTT.

The genes are TRBV30 and TRBJ1-1; D unresolved. The CDR3 runs to 14 residues. Germline CDR1 is GTSNPN and CDR2 is SVGIG (reference sequence). The germline V and J ends were trimmed by 4 bases and 1 base, with 13 bases remaining between them. CDR3 loop: CAWTQARWNTEAFF. CDR3 nucleotides: TGTGCCTGGACTCAGGCCCGGTGGAACACTGAAGCTTTCTTT.

The gene calls are TRBV6-5 and TRBJ1-6; D unresolved. Trimming stripped 7 bases from V and 7 bases from J, with 11 bases between. The germline V gene encodes CDR1 MNHEY and CDR2 SVGAGI. There are 13 residues in the CDR3. For the CDR3, the DNA is TGTGCCAGCAAGAGGATACTAAATTCACCCCTCCACTTT. This encodes CASKRILNSPLHF.

The chain has TRBV7-9 and TRBJ2-2; 9 nucleotides align to TRBD1. The CDR3 consists of 14 residues. Per germline, CDR1 SEHNR and CDR2 FQNEAQ (reference sequence). J was trimmed by 7 bases and V by 8 bases; bases with no gene match: 8. CDR3: CASRRQGDVGELFF. The CDR3 bases are TGTGCCAGCCGCCGACAGGGGGACGTCGGGGAGCTGTTTTTT.

This clone appeared once. The gene calls are TRBV27 and TRBJ2-4; D unclear. From germline, CDR1 is MNHEY and CDR2 SMNVEV (reference sequence). This CDR3 is 13 amino acids long. Trimming pared 11 bases from V and 0 bases from J, leaving 11 bases between. CDR3: CAVQNLAKNIQYF. The CDR3 coding sequence is TGTGCCGTACAGAATTTAGCCAAAAACATTCAGTACTTC.

Points on this clone: The conserved closing phenylalanine or tryptophan is absent in this CDR3, likely reflecting a read error. No DNA is shown, since the ends of the CDR3 on it are uncertain; the CDR3 is the one TCRdb lists. The chain links TRBV7-9 to TRBJ1-2; the table's D gene call, TRBD1, was not cross checked with the DNA. The CDR3 numbers 12 amino acids, ends counted. The V gene's germline CDR1 is SEHNR and CDR2 FQNEAQ (reference sequence). The CDR3 reads CASSSLSQAGLM.

The V gene is TRBV5-4, the J gene TRBJ2-5; 7 bases map to TRBD1. The closer fit of TRBJ2-7 to the DNA end suggests the J call may be wrong. The CDR3 covers 14 residues. Germline CDR1 reads SGHNT; CDR2 reads YYREEE (reference sequence). The CDR3 spells CASSSGQPPYEQYF. The CDR3 coding sequence is TGTGCCAGCAGCTCGGGACAGCCTCCCTACGAGCAGTACTTC.

The chain joins TRBV25-1 to TRBJ1-1; 11 positions match TRBD1. Germline lookup yields CDR1 MGHDK and CDR2 SYGVNS. J gave up 1 base and V 4 bases, and 8 bases lay outside the gene matches. This CDR3 spans 17 amino acids. The CDR3 sequence: CASSAKDRGRRNTEAFF. CDR3 coding DNA: TGTGCCAGCAGTGCCAAGGACAGGGGGCGAAGGAACACTGAAGCTTTCTTT.

The chain couples TRBV4-3 to TRBJ2-3; the match to TRBD2 covers 10 bases. Per germline, CDR1 LGHNA and CDR2 YSLEER. The CDR3 spans 17 residues. With V trimmed by 1 base and J by 5 bases, 9 bases remained unmatched. This chain's CDR3 is CASSQGLAGAGGDTQYF. CDR3 bases: TGCGCCAGCAGCCAAGGGCTAGCGGGGGCGGGGGGAGATACGCAGTATTTT.

CDR3 loop: CASSTTGVVNYGYTF. In DNA form, the CDR3 reads TGTGCCAGCAGCACTACAGGGGTGGTCAACTATGGCTACACCTTC. The chain employs TRBV5-4 and TRBJ1-2; TRBD1 matches at 7 bases. Trimming cost V 4 bases and J 2 bases; bases outside gene matches: 8. Germline V lookup: CDR1 SGHNT, CDR2 YYREEE (reference sequence). The length of the CDR3 is 15 residues.

The chain uses TRBV27 and TRBJ1-1, with 8 bases aligning to TRBD1. The CDR3 totals 17 residues. V lost 6 bases to trimming and J lost 1 base; unmatched junction nucleotides: 13. Germline V gene sequence: CDR1 MNHEY, CDR2 SMNVEV (reference sequence). The chain's CDR3 is CASRTRTGSGPNTEAFF. CDR3 nucleotide sequence: TGTGCCAGCAGAACCCGGACAGGGTCCGGACCGAACACTGAAGCTTTCTTT.

On this clone itself: Germline is not matched at one junction end, which may reflect a read error. The chain recombines TRBV6-5 with TRBJ2-3; a weak D match, TRBD1 (5 bases). The germline V gene has CDR1 MNHEY and CDR2 SVGAGI. This CDR3 has 15 residues. The CDR3: CASSSQGRMTVTQYF. The CDR3 coding sequence is TGTGCCAGCAGCTCCCAGGGTAGGATGACAGTTACGCAGTATTTT.

The genes are TRBV9 and TRBJ2-5; 7 nucleotides align to TRBD2. The J call may be mistaken, given a closer DNA end match to TRBJ2-7. The CDR3 spans 13 residues. CDR1 is SGDLS and CDR2 is YYNGEE in the germline V gene. As DNA, the CDR3 is TGTGCCAGCAGCGTAGCTTGGGGGGGCGAGCAGTACTTC. Translated: CASSVAWGGEQYF.

The J gene is TRBJ2-1, the V gene TRBV10-3; 8 nucleotides match TRBD2. Germline CDR1 ENHRY, CDR2 SYGVKD. The ends lost 6 bases at V and 6 bases at J; junction bases unmatched: 10. The CDR3 has 15 amino acids. In nucleotides, the CDR3 is TGTGCCATCAGGCCCGGGACTAGTGTGATCAATGAGCAGTTCTTC. Translated, it gives CAIRPGTSVINEQFF.

This sequence joins TRBV7-3 and TRBJ2-2; 8 bases line up with TRBD2. Germline loops: CDR1 SGHTA, CDR2 FQGTGA. The CDR3 spans 17 residues. J gave up 2 bases and V 5 bases, and 10 bases lay outside the gene matches. The chain's CDR3 is CASSLAGSGANTGELFF. The CDR3 DNA sequence: TGTGCCAGCAGCCTCGCCGGTAGCGGGGCCAACACCGGGGAGCTGTTTTTT.

V gene TRBV6-4 combines with J gene TRBJ2-6; D unresolved. The CDR3 is made up of 16 amino acids. V shed 4 bases and J shed 0 bases, with 10 bases lying between them. Germline V lookup: CDR1 MRHNA, CDR2 SNTAGT. The CDR3 DNA sequence: TGTGCCAGCAGTGGTAGCCCCTCCTCTGGGGCCAACGTCCTGACTTTC. Its translation: CASSGSPSSGANVLTF.

The chain combines TRBV5-1 with TRBJ2-5; D not resolved. This CDR3 region has 12 residues. V was clipped by 4 bases and J by 0 bases, with 4 bases between them. CDR1 and CDR2 (germline): SGHRS, YFSETQ. DNA of the CDR3: TGCGCCAGCAGCCCCAACCAAGAGACCCAGTACTTC. This encodes CASSPNQETQYF.